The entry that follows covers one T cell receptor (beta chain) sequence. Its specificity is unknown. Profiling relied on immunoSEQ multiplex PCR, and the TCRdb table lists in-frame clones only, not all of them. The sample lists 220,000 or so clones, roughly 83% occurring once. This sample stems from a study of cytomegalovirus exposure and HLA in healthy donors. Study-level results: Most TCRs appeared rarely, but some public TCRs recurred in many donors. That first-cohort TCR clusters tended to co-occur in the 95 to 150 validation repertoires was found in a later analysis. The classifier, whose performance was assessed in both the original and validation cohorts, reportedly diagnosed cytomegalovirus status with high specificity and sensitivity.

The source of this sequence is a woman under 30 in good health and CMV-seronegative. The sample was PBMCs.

CDR3: CASSLEGGWDEQFF. CDR3 DNA: TGTGCCAGCAGCTTAGAGGGCGGATGGGATGAGCAGTTCTTC. V is TRBV7-6 and J is TRBJ2-1; D unclear. With 1 base removed from V and 8 bases from J, the gap between germline ends came to 12 bases. The CDR3 totals 14 residues. Germline assignment: CDR1 SGHVS and CDR2 FNYEAQ.